The following is a TCR beta chain sequence with its context. Its antigen is not identified. CDR3 and TCR beta VDJ profiling relied on a genomic DNA template. TCRdb re-derived calls from the reads in MiXCR, one entry per CDR3 protein. The table shows 95,000 to 120,000 distinct CDR3 sequences, with approximately 48% occurring only once. The data were taken from a study of CD8+CD57+ T cells in acquired aplastic anemia. At the level of the study: The study obtained an average of about 3.2 ug of DNA from sorted CD4+ and CD8+ cells. Mean read depth for CD4+ cells from healthy donors was 9 million to 13 million.

Points from the study as a whole: Between patients and controls, twenty-nine CD8+ CDR3 sequences were found in common. Significant differences in CD8+ Simpson's diversity were not observed between patients and controls.

The CDR3 extends over 13 amino acids. The V gene lost 4 bases and the J gene lost 3 bases, with 9 bases spanning the gap. In germline, CDR1 is MNHEY, CDR2 SVGAGI. This receptor was obtained from a human donor in good health, serving as a control. The sequenced material came from sorted CD4+, CD8+, or CD8+CD57+ T cells (not recorded which) from PBMCs. V gene TRBV6-5 combines with J gene TRBJ2-5; TRBD1 is a possible D gene (6 bases). CDR3 sequence (DNA): TGTGCCAGCAGTTTGGGGGCAGAAGAGACCCAGTACTTC. Amino acids: CASSLGAEETQYF.